This TCR beta chain was identified in a study of beta chain features in type 1 diabetes (dated by TCRdb to the late 2010s). Looking at the study overall: No differences in mean age, gender distribution, total cell number or subset yield were found between patients and healthy donors. The study compared the TCRB repertoires of sorted circulating CD4+ T cell subsets in recently diagnosed type 1 diabetes patients with those in matched healthy donors. A total of 100 million to 140 million sorted cells were examined across all samples, and the number of cells per subset was strongly correlated with RNA yield. Naive and central memory subsets were obtained from all 30 or so donors, but regulatory and stem cell-like memory subsets were isolated from only 8 patients and about 8 healthy donors.

A single peripheral blood draw of approximately 120 mL on average was collected from each donor into heparinised tubes. A BD FACSAria II and a panel including CD45RO, CCR7, CD25, CD127, CD95 and CD27 were used to sort naive, central memory, regulatory and stem cell-like memory CD4+ T cells. All sorted populations exceeded 95% purity. PBMCs were separated immediately by Lymphoprep density gradient centrifugation and were stained directly, without being cultured. Samples were stained and sorted in pairs, with one healthy donor and one patient per experiment, so that batch effects were minimized. All of the isolated RNA was reverse transcribed with the High Capacity cDNA Reverse Transcription Kit, so expressed TCRB transcripts were sequenced. Deep immunoSEQ sequencing was performed on naive, central memory and regulatory T cell samples, with an average of approximately 3.9 million total reads per sample. Sorted cells were lysed in RLT buffer and RNA was extracted with DNase-treated RNeasy Micro or Mini kits, depending on cell number. To prevent cross-contamination, each cell subset was processed individually, whereas patient and healthy donor samples were processed jointly. Using the immunoSEQ multiplex PCR, TCRB sequences were amplified from cDNA into 87-bp fragments spanning the CDR3 region. Sequencing of the amplicons was done on the Illumina HiSeq platform. The authors' analysis ran thus. Synthetic template baselines were used to correct PCR bias computationally, reads within Hamming distance 2 were collapsed, and singletons that could not be merged were discarded. Reads were aligned against IMGT so that V, D and J genes, CDR3 length and insertions or deletions at six rearrangement sites could be assigned. Within each subset, clonotype counts were normalized to the number of sorted cells before true diversity and Gini coefficients were calculated with the tcR R package. The overlap coefficient, calculated on TCRB nucleotide sequences, was used to measure repertoire sharing. TCRdb limited this immuneACCESS table to in-frame rearrangements with V and J called. A share of clones is missing; checked studies link under half to unresolved V genes, and the rest is unexplained. V and J calls plus clone size are reproduced from that table; the DNA served to infer D and trimming. This sample gives about 150,000 clones in total; roughly 9% of them show up just once. The ten largest clonotypes hold about 0.75% of the sample.

The CDR3, cysteine through phenylalanine, is 13 amino acids long. Just the 39-base CDR3 DNA is kept, in frame starting at base 1. The germline V gene (reference sequence) provides CDR1 GTSNPN and CDR2 SVGIG. Trimming accounts for 5 bases at V and 6 bases at J, while the number of junction bases matched to no gene is 8. On the study overall, not on this receptor specifically: Shorter templates might have been favored by PCR, but patient and control samples were amplified and corrected together, so both groups would have been affected equally by any skew. A moderate but significant shortening of TCRB CDR3 length was observed in type 1 diabetes patients in all four CD4+ subsets. Sequencing cDNA rather than genomic DNA could over-represent highly expressing activated cells, although activation and CD3 levels did not differ between groups. Only small numbers of individuals were included in the HLA sub-analyses, which left unresolved whether HLA type had any influence on TCRB rearrangement. The naive, central memory and regulatory TCRB repertoires appeared to resemble one another more closely among patients than among healthy donors. At VDJ recombination sites, type 1 diabetes patients had fewer insertions and more deleted nucleotides, which implies abnormalities in thymic rearrangement.

This clone was seen only a few times. It has no known antigen specificity. No much larger clone exists at a distance of one base, and base qualities are not known. The chain employs TRBV30 and TRBJ2-7; TRBD1 fits 9 bases in the junction. The sequencing sample was made of central memory CD4+ T cells from blood. The receptor was derived from a woman in her 30s with type 1 diabetes. The CDR3 region has the sequence CAWDPQGAGEQYF. The bases are TGTGCCTGGGATCCACAGGGGGCCGGCGAGCAGTACTTC.